These 29 T cell receptor beta chains were all obtained from the same sample, sequenced in a study of patients and donors after allogeneic stem cell transplantation. Each CDR3 protein gets one entry after TCRdb re-called the RT-PCR reads with MiXCR. The repertoire includes around 6,700 distinct CDR3 sequences, about 13% of them detected once, and more than 50% sits in the top ten. Source material: blood, either unsorted or a sorted T cell fraction (not recorded which). The receptor set was obtained from a human donor who was either an allogeneic HSCT recipient or a stem cell or donor lymphocyte infusion donor (not recorded which). It is not recorded whose cells these are; they may come from a transplant donor.

This clonotype has at least ten counts. The chain joins TRBV3-1 to TRBJ2-5, with no clear D. The CDR3 is 13 amino acids. Germline assignment: CDR1 LGHDT and CDR2 YNNKEL (reference sequence). With 8 bases removed from V and 6 bases from J, the gap between germline ends came to 16 bases. The chain's CDR3 is CASAPNLAKTQYF. CDR3 nucleotides: TGTGCCAGCGCCCCAAATCTTGCGAAGACCCAGTACTTC.

The sample holds many counts of this clonotype. The V gene is TRBV7-3, the J gene TRBJ2-2, with a weak D call TRBD2 (6 bases). The length of the CDR3 is 14 residues. Germline loops: CDR1 SGHTA, CDR2 FQGTGA. V was clipped by 5 bases and J by 6 bases, with 13 bases between them. In DNA form, the CDR3 reads TGTGCCAGCAGCCTCTTGGGGGAGGCCGGGGAGCTGTTTTTT. Translated: CASSLLGEAGELFF.

This chain connects TRBV12-3 or TRBV12-4 to TRBJ2-3; D gene unclear. V was clipped by 3 bases and J by 2 bases, with 9 bases between them. The CDR3 length is 14 residues. The CDR3 DNA sequence: TGTGCCAGCAGTTTCTTTGACAACACAGATACGCAGTATTTT. This translates into CASSFFDNTDTQYF.

This clonotype showed up many times. This chain uses TRBV7-9 with TRBJ2-3, with TRBD1 matching 8 bases. This CDR3 spans 16 amino acids. J was trimmed by 5 bases and V by 1 base; bases with no gene match: 8. The germline CDR1 and CDR2 sequences are SEHNR and FQNEAQ (reference sequence). The CDR3 DNA reads TGTGCCAGCAGCTTAGAATCTCAGGGGGCAAGAGATACGCAGTATTTT. Translating gives CASSLESQGARDTQYF.

This clonotype has ten or more counts. DNA for the CDR3: TGCAGTGCTAGGGATGGGACATCAATTCAGTACTTC. It codes for CSARDGTSIQYF. The V call is TRBV20-1, the J call TRBJ2-4; D possibly corresponds to TRBD1 (6 bases). Germline V gene data show CDR1 as DFQATT and CDR2 as SNEGSKA (reference sequence). V was shortened by 3 bases and J by 10 bases, with 13 bases between the two germline ends. The CDR3 loop spans 12 amino acids.

This clonotype is labeled medium-sized. The genes are TRBV20-1 and TRBJ2-1; D gene unclear. The CDR3 runs to 14 residues. V was trimmed by 5 bases and J by 4 bases, leaving 15 bases between them. CDR1 and CDR2 from the germline V gene are DFQATT and SNEGSKA (reference sequence). The CDR3 reads CSAFPAATYNEQFF. The DNA of the CDR3 is TGCAGTGCTTTCCCCGCCGCCACATACAATGAGCAGTTCTTC.

This clonotype was seen only a few times. The chain uses TRBV7-9 and TRBJ2-3, with TRBD2 as a possible D gene (5 bases). CDR1 and CDR2 (germline): SEHNR, FQNEAQ (reference sequence). This CDR3 is 12 amino acids long. Trimming stripped 5 bases from V and 5 bases from J, with 8 bases between. The CDR3 nucleotides are TGTGCCAGCAGCCTTGGGAGAGATACGCAGTATTTT. Protein sequence: CASSLGRDTQYF.

The V gene is TRBV7-9, the J gene TRBJ2-1, with D perhaps matching TRBD1 (6 bases). CDR3 length equals 14 residues. Looked up from germline, CDR1 is SEHNR and CDR2 is FQNEAQ (reference sequence). Trimming stripped 5 bases from V and 7 bases from J, with 15 bases between. As DNA, the CDR3 is TGTGCCAGCAGCCCACGCCTAGGGGGAAATGAGCAGTTCTTC. Protein product: CASSPRLGGNEQFF.

This chain's CDR3 is CASSRGDVEAYNEQFF. The CDR3 nucleotides are TGCGCCAGCAGCCGAGGGGACGTGGAAGCCTACAATGAGCAGTTCTTC. V gene TRBV4-1 combines with J gene TRBJ2-1; D may correspond to TRBD1 or TRBD2 (5 bases each). The CDR3 has 16 residues. Between the trimmed V and J ends, which lost 4 bases and 2 bases, there was a span of 15 bases. Germline CDR1 reads MGHRA; CDR2 reads YSYEKL.

The sample holds many counts of this clonotype. This chain connects TRBV29-1 to TRBJ2-4; the D gene is possibly TRBD2 (5 bases). This CDR3 has 14 amino acids. CDR1 is SQVTM and CDR2 is ANQGSEA in the germline V gene. Trimming shortened V by 3 bases and J by 5 bases, and 14 bases separated the two germline ends. The CDR3 sequence: CSVERAGRENIQYF. The CDR3 nucleotides read TGCAGCGTTGAGCGGGCCGGGCGGGAAAACATTCAGTACTTC.

This clonotype has a handful of counts. This chain uses TRBV21-1 with TRBJ2-2; the table gives TRBD2 as D, unverified against the DNA. TRBV21-1 is assigned pseudogene status. The CDR3 covers 17 residues. In nucleotides, the CDR3 is TGTGCCAGCAGCAAAGATCCCGCTAGCGAAGACACCGGGGAGCTGTTTTTT. Its translation is CASSKDPASEDTGELFF.

This clonotype was picked up a small number of times. The V and J genes are TRBV7-2 and TRBJ2-1; D unclear. V gave up 7 bases and J gave up 0 bases, with 13 bases separating them. This CDR3 has 15 residues. The germline V gene has CDR1 SGHTA and CDR2 FQGNSA. The CDR3 bases are TGTGCCAGCACCCGAACTCAGAGCTCCTACAATGAGCAGTTCTTC. Translating it yields CASTRTQSSYNEQFF. The full variable domain, rest sourced from reference TRBV7-2 and TRBJ2-1, is GAGVSQSPSNKVTEKGKDVELRCDPISGHTALYWYRQSLGQGLEFLIYFQGNSAPDKSGLPSDRFSAERTGGSVSTLTIQRTQQEDSAVYLCASTRTQSSYNEQFFGPGTRLTVL.

The V and J genes are TRBV30 and TRBJ1-2; 9 bases agree with TRBD1. The V and J ends lost 2 bases and 4 bases, in that order; junction bases with no gene match: 5. This CDR3 comprises 14 residues. Germline CDR1 is GTSNPN and CDR2 is SVGIG (reference sequence). This CDR3 is CAWSPGQGPYGYTF. As DNA, the CDR3 is TGTGCCTGGAGTCCCGGACAGGGGCCCTATGGCTACACCTTC. The full variable domain, in which reference TRBV30 and TRBJ1-2 provide the parts outside the CDR3, is SQTIHQWPATLVQPVGSPLSLECTVEGTSNPNLYWYRQAAGRGLQLLFYSVGIGQISSEVPQNLSASRPQDRQFILSSKKLLLSDSGFYLCAWSPGQGPYGYTFGSGTRLTVV.

CDR3 nucleotides: TGTGCCAGTAGTTTCTCCGACGGCTACGAGCAGTACGTC. It translates to CASSFSDGYEQYV. The chain combines TRBV19 with TRBJ2-7; D call uncertain. Germline values: CDR1 LNHDA, CDR2 SQIVND (reference sequence). V was pared by 5 bases and J by 3 bases, with 11 bases between. This CDR3 is 13 amino acids long.

This rearrangement joins TRBV4-1 to TRBJ2-5; no reliable D call. The CDR3 covers 15 residues. Germline CDR1 MGHRA, CDR2 YSYEKL. Trimming took 0 bases from V and 3 from J, leaving 11 bases between them. Here the CDR3 DNA reads TGCGCCAGCAGCCAAGATAGTAACCTAAAAGAGACCCAGTACTTC. It encodes CASSQDSNLKETQYF.

This clonotype was observed a few times. The V call is TRBV4-2, the J call TRBJ1-5; 9 nucleotides agree with TRBD1. The CDR3 runs to 16 residues. J gave up 6 bases and V 0 bases, and 6 bases lay outside the gene matches. Germline V lookup: CDR1 LGHNA, CDR2 YNFKEQ. CDR3 amino acids: CASSQDGQGMVQPQHF. The CDR3 DNA reads TGTGCCAGCAGCCAAGACGGACAGGGGATGGTTCAGCCCCAGCATTTT.

This clonotype counts as medium-sized (0.01 to 0.1%). The chain couples TRBV7-9 to TRBJ1-1; maybe TRBD1 (5 bases). This CDR3 is built from 12 residues. Germline CDR1 and CDR2: SEHNR and FQNEAQ (reference sequence). Trimming shortened V by 3 bases and J by 6 bases, and 8 bases separated the two germline ends. As DNA, the CDR3 is TGTGCCAGCAGCTTTGGGGGGGCTGAAGCTTTCTTT. Translating it yields CASSFGGAEAFF.

The table lists this clonotype with a few counts. The chain joins TRBV7-3 to TRBJ2-7; D may be TRBD2 (6 bases). The CDR3 consists of 16 residues. Trimming shortened V by 2 bases and J by 6 bases, and 20 bases separated the two germline ends. Germline CDR1 and CDR2: SGHTA and FQGTGA. Here the CDR3 DNA reads TGTGCCAGCAGCTTACGGGAGAGCCCCGGTTTGGGCGAGCAGTACTTC. Translation: CASSLRESPGLGEQYF.

The J gene is TRBJ2-5, the V gene TRBV11-1; 11 bases agree with TRBD1. The CDR3 extends over 16 amino acids. From germline, CDR1 is SGHAT and CDR2 FQDESV (reference sequence). V was pared by 2 bases and J by 5 bases, with 7 bases of the junction left unmatched. The DNA for the CDR3 is TGTGCCAGCAGCTTATCCTCCGGGACAGGGGGGGAGACCCAGTACTTC. Encoded protein: CASSLSSGTGGETQYF.

This sequence joins TRBV9 and TRBJ2-7; 11 bases map to TRBD2. Germline loops: CDR1 SGDLS, CDR2 YYNGEE. CDR3 length equals 15 residues. J gave up 2 bases and V 0 bases, and 1 base lay outside the gene matches. In DNA, the CDR3 is TGTGCCAGCAGCGTAGGACTAGCGGGACCCTACGAGCAGTACTTC. Protein: CASSVGLAGPYEQYF.

The chain joins TRBV20-1 to TRBJ2-3, with D maybe TRBD1 (5 bases). The CDR3 runs 13 residues. Trimming took off 1 base at V and 8 bases at J, with 13 bases between the two ends. Germline lookup yields CDR1 DFQATT and CDR2 SNEGSKA (reference sequence). The CDR3 region has the DNA TGCAGTGCTAGAGTTCAGGGTTTGGGTACGCAGTATTTT. It specifies CSARVQGLGTQYF.

This chain links TRBV11-2 with TRBJ1-4, with D perhaps matching TRBD1 (5 bases). CDR3 length: 16 residues. The V end was cut by 4 bases, the J end by 1 base, with 13 bases between. The germline CDR1 and CDR2 sequences are SGHAT and FQNNGV. The CDR3 bases are TGTGCCAGCAGCTCGCCTGGGGCATTAACTAATGAAAAACTGTTTTTT. The encoded protein is CASSSPGALTNEKLFF. Full variable domain (rest looked up from reference TRBV11-2 and TRBJ1-4): EAGVAQSPRYKIIEKRQSVAFWCNPISGHATLYWYQQILGQGPKLLIQFQNNGVVDDSQLPKDRFSAERLKGVDSTLKIQPAKLEDSAVYLCASSSPGALTNEKLFFGSGTQLSVL.

This clonotype was recorded many times. The chain is built from TRBV20-1 and TRBJ2-2; 8 bases are a match to TRBD2. This CDR3 is built from 16 residues. CDR1 and CDR2 (germline): DFQATT, SNEGSKA (reference sequence). The V segment lost 0 bases and the J segment 1 base; nucleotides outside the gene matches: 4. CDR3 nucleotide sequence: TGCAGTGCTAGAGATCGGCTAGCGGGGAACACCGGGGAGCTGTTTTTT. Encoded protein: CSARDRLAGNTGELFF.

This clonotype was observed at least ten times. The J gene is TRBJ2-7, the V gene TRBV6-2 or TRBV6-3; 9 nucleotides line up with TRBD1. Germline CDR1 and CDR2: MNHEY and SVGEGT. There are 15 residues in the CDR3. V was pared by 4 bases and J by 8 bases, with 12 bases of the junction left unmatched. The chain's CDR3 is CASSWDRVSFVKQYV. CDR3 in DNA: TGTGCCAGCAGTTGGGACAGGGTGAGTTTCGTGAAGCAGTACGTC.

This clonotype was counted ten times or more. The chain combines TRBV6-5 with TRBJ2-1; 10 positions agree with TRBD2. V dropped 4 bases and J dropped 6; count of bases not matched to a gene: 15. The germline V gene encodes CDR1 MNHEY and CDR2 SVGAGI. The CDR3 is 18 residues long. The CDR3 is CASSWIWGASGGTNEQFF. CDR3 nucleotide sequence: TGTGCCAGCAGTTGGATTTGGGGTGCTAGCGGGGGAACCAATGAGCAGTTCTTC.

By sample fraction, this clonotype is medium-sized. The chain couples TRBV12-3 or TRBV12-4 to TRBJ1-2; D gene unclear. This CDR3 has 12 residues. V lost 3 bases, J lost 5 bases, and 7 bases lay in between. The CDR3 loop is CASSFGGYGYTF. The CDR3 DNA is TGTGCCAGCAGTTTCGGAGGATATGGCTACACCTTC.

This clonotype was counted ten times or more. Here the CDR3 DNA reads TGTGCCAGCAGCTTAGTGAGGGGGAGCACTGAAGCTTTCTTT. Translated: CASSLVRGSTEAFF. The chain is built from TRBV7-9 and TRBJ1-1, with a tentative D call TRBD1 (6 bases). Germline loops: CDR1 SEHNR, CDR2 FQNEAQ (reference sequence). With 1 base removed from V and 4 bases from J, the gap between germline ends came to 10 bases. This CDR3 comprises 14 residues.

This clonotype has a handful of counts. The rearrangement uses TRBV6-2 or TRBV6-3 and TRBJ2-5, with no clear D. V was pared by 4 bases and J by 5 bases, with 14 bases between. The CDR3 spans 14 residues. Per the germline V gene, CDR1 is MNHEY and CDR2 is SVGEGT. CDR3: CASSSRRVEETQYF. The CDR3 nucleotides are TGTGCCAGCAGTTCGAGACGTGTAGAGGAGACCCAGTACTTC.

This clonotype is medium-sized (0.01 to 0.1%). The V call is TRBV2, the J call TRBJ2-3; 16 bases fit TRBD2. The junction had 12 bases not matched to a gene; V was cut back by 3 bases and J by 0 bases. Germline CDR1 and CDR2: SNHLY and FYNNEI. The CDR3 consists of 21 residues. This CDR3 is CASSDPGTSGGDDVSTDTQYF. CDR3 nucleotides: TGTGCCAGCAGTGACCCCGGGACTAGCGGGGGGGACGATGTCAGCACAGATACGCAGTATTTT. The full variable domain, its missing parts supplied by reference TRBV2 and TRBJ2-3, is EPEVTQTPSHQVTQMGQEVILRCVPISNHLYFYWYRQILGQKVEFLVSFYNNEISEKSEIFDDQFSVERPDGSNFTLKIRSTKLEDSAMYFCASSDPGTSGGDDVSTDTQYFGPGTRLTVL.